The T cell receptor beta chain under discussion was sequenced for a study of T cells in Graves' hyperthyroidism and ophthalmopathy. Germline V CDR1 and CDR2: SGHTA, FQGTGA. The CDR3 has 13 amino acids. TCR beta CDR3 sequences were amplified from RNA transcripts. The HTBI set primed first-round TCR CDR3 RT-PCR. TCRdb itself ran the multiplex PCR reads through MiXCR, one entry per CDR3 protein. The sample has 300,000 or so distinct CDR3 sequences, roughly 23% seen once. With regard to this clonotype: A much larger clone lies a single base off, so this may be a read error.

Hyperthyroidism had been newly diagnosed in patients aged 18 to 65, and its duration was under 2 months. Uncontrolled infection, other autoimmune disease, pregnancy and lactation each barred patients from inclusion. Clinical symptoms, serum thyroxine, TRAb, thyroid ultrasound and orbital computed tomography established diagnosis. The authors took PBMCs from over 8.5 ml fresh peripheral blood. The receptor was derived from a woman between 45 and 60 years old with Graves' hyperthyroidism. V is TRBV7-3 and J is TRBJ2-5; 7 nucleotides match TRBD2. The sample comprised blood. CDR3 in amino acids: CASSRGLQGTQYF. For the CDR3, the DNA is TGTGCCAGCAGCAGGGGACTACAAGGGACCCAGTACTTC.